These 7 T cell receptor beta chains were sequenced from one sample in a study of cytomegalovirus exposure and HLA in healthy donors. The primer mix had 60 Vbeta and 13 Jbeta primers. Produced via immunoSEQ multiplex PCR; TCRdb's table is partial and in-frame only. Of 120,000 or so clones listed, roughly 80% were seen once; the top ten hold about 1.7%. Sequenced: PBMCs. The receptors originated from a man younger than 35 in good health and CMV-seronegative.

This clone was detected only a few times. The chain is built from TRBV5-1 and TRBJ2-7; TRBD1 is a possible D gene (5 bases). V was shortened by 2 bases and J by 6 bases, with 9 bases between the two germline ends. CDR1 and CDR2 from the germline V gene are SGHRS and YFSETQ. This CDR3 has 12 residues. The CDR3 region is CASSLTGSEQYF. The DNA of the CDR3 is TGCGCCAGCAGCTTAACAGGCAGCGAGCAGTACTTC.

This chain uses TRBV6-5 with TRBJ1-6; maybe TRBD1 (5 bases). The germline V gene has CDR1 MNHEY and CDR2 SVGAGI. The CDR3 consists of 14 residues. The V end was cut by 3 bases, the J end by 8 bases, with 11 bases between. CDR3 sequence reads: CASSYNPGDSPLHF. In DNA, the CDR3 is TGTGCCAGCAGTTATAATCCGGGGGATTCACCCCTCCACTTT.

The chain combines TRBV19 with TRBJ1-2; possibly TRBD1 for D (6 bases). Trimming left V 5 bases short and J 4 bases short, with 11 bases between. Germline loops: CDR1 LNHDA, CDR2 SQIVND (reference sequence). This CDR3 has 13 amino acids. The CDR3 DNA follows: TGTGCCAGTAGTGGGGACACTTCCTATGGCTACACCTTC. The encoded protein is CASSGDTSYGYTF.

This clone was seen a few times. This sequence joins TRBV9 and TRBJ2-3; 8 bases map to TRBD2. The CDR3 extends over 14 amino acids. The V gene end was trimmed by 4 bases and the J gene end by 4 bases; junction bases not matched to a gene: 5. Germline V gives CDR1 SGDLS, CDR2 YYNGEE. In DNA form, the CDR3 reads TGTGCCAGCAGCCCGGGGGGGCAACCAGATACGCAGTATTTT. It specifies CASSPGGQPDTQYF.

This clone came up once. The gene calls are TRBV9 and TRBJ1-2; 7 bases are shared with TRBD1. J lost 2 bases, V lost 7 bases, and 17 bases had no gene match. The CDR3 sequence is 17 residues long. The V gene's germline CDR1 is SGDLS and CDR2 YYNGEE. This chain's CDR3 is CASSRFQGSGGNYGYTF. For the CDR3, the DNA is TGTGCCAGCTCCCGCTTCCAGGGGTCAGGGGGGAACTATGGCTACACCTTC.

This chain uses TRBV5-6 with TRBJ2-3, with TRBD2 matching 12 bases. The CDR3 sequence is 18 residues long. Trimming cost V 0 bases and J 2 bases; bases outside gene matches: 7. Looked up from germline, CDR1 is SGHDT and CDR2 is YYEEEE. The CDR3, as DNA: TGTGCCAGCAGCTTGGAGACTAGCGGGGGCCTATACACAGATACGCAGTATTTT. Translated: CASSLETSGGLYTDTQYF.

This chain links TRBV9 with TRBJ2-5; 7 bases agree with TRBD1. CDR1 is SGDLS, CDR2 YYNGEE, per germline. Trimming cost V 4 bases and J 5 bases; bases outside gene matches: 11. The CDR3 is 15 residues long. The CDR3 DNA is TGTGCCAGCAGCCCTAATACTAGGGGGCGTGAGACCCAGTACTTC. Its protein product is CASSPNTRGRETQYF.